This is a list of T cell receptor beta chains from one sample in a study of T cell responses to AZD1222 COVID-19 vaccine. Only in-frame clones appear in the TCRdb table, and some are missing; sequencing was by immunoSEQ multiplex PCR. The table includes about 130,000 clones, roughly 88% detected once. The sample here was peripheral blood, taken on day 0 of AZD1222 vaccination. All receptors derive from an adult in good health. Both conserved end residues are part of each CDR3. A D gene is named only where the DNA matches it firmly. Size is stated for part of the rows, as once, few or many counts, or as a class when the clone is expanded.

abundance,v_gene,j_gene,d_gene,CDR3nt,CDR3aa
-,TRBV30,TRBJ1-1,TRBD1,TGTGCCTGGAGTACAGGGGGCCCTGAAGCTTTCTTT,CAWSTGGPEAFF
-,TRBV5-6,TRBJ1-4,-,TGTGCCAGCAGCTTGGAGGGGACACCAGGTGAAAAACTGTTTTTT,CASSLEGTPGEKLFF
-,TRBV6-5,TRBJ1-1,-,TGTGCCAGCAGACCTTCGGACAGCCCCAACACTGAAGCTTTCTTT,CASRPSDSPNTEAFF
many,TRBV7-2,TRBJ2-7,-,TGTGCCAGCAGCTTCGACATAGGGTACGAGCAGTACTTC,CASSFDIGYEQYF
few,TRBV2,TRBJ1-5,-,TGTGCCAGCATCTCTGGGGGGCAGGCGCCCAATCAGCCCCAGCATTTT,CASISGGQAPNQPQHF
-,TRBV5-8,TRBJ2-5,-,TGTGCCAGCAGCTTTTACGAGGGTTTGATGGGAGAGACCCAGTACTTC,CASSFYEGLMGETQYF
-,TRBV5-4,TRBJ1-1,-,TGTGCCAGCAGCCCAGATGCAAGGAACACTGAAGCTTTCTTT,CASSPDARNTEAFF
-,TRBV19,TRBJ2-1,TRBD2,TGTGCCAGTAGCCTAAACCTTCGGGAGGGCCTGTACAATGAGCAGTTCTTC,CASSLNLREGLYNEQFF
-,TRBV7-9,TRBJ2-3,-,TGTGCCAGCAGCTTAGGGCCGGGAGGCACAGATACGCAGTATTTT,CASSLGPGGTDTQYF
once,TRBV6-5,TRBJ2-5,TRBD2,TGTGCCAGCAGTTACTCAGCGGGAACCCAAGAGACCCAGTACTTC,CASSYSAGTQETQYF
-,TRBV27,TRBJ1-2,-,TGTGCCAGCAGTTCAACCCTCCAGGGATCTAACTATGGCTACACCTTC,CASSSTLQGSNYGYTF
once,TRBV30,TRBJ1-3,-,TGTGCCTGGAGGACAGCATCTGGAAACACCATATATTTT,CAWRTASGNTIYF
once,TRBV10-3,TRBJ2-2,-,TGTGCCATCAGTGTTTCAGGGTCGGACGGGGAGCTGTTTTTT,CAISVSGSDGELFF
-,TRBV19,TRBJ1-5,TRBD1,TGTGCCAGTAGCCAACAGGGGTTCCCACTATATAGCAATCAGCCCCAGCATTTT,CASSQQGFPLYSNQPQHF
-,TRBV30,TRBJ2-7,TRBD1,TGTGCATTGGACAGGCCACCTTACGAGCAGTACTTC,CALDRPPYEQYF
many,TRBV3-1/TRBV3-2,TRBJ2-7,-,TGTGCCAGCAGCGTGGGGGGTTCCTACGAGCAGTACTTC,CASSVGGSYEQYF
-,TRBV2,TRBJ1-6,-,TGTGCCAGCAGTGGCGAGCGAGGGTCACCCCTCCACTTT,CASSGERGSPLHF
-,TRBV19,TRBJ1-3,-,TGTGCCAGTAGTATGGCGGTCTCTGGAAACACCATATATTTT,CASSMAVSGNTIYF
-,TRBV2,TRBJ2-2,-,TGTGCCAGCAGGGCCTTTGGGTTCGGGACCGGGGAGCTGTTTTTT,CASRAFGFGTGELFF
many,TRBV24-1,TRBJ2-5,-,TGTGCCACCAGTGTACAGGGAGGGGAGACCCAGTACTTC,CATSVQGGETQYF
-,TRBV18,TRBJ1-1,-,TGTGCCAGCTCACCACAGGGAGGGGAAGCTTTCTTT,CASSPQGGEAFF
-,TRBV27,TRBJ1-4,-,TGTGCCAGCAGTCCAAGTCGGGGGGCTTGGGAAAAACTGTTTTTT,CASSPSRGAWEKLFF
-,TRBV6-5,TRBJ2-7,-,TGTGCCAGCAGTTACTCGAGTTGGGGGTACGAGCAGTACTTC,CASSYSSWGYEQYF
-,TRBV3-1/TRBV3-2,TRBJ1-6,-,TGTGCCAGCAGCTTGGACGGGGGAAATTCACCCCTCCACTTT,CASSLDGGNSPLHF
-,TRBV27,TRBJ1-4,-,TGTGCCAGCGTTTACCCAGGGTTTAATGAAAAACTGTTTTTT,CASVYPGFNEKLFF
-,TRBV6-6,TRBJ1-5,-,TGTGCCAGCAGTTACTCGCCAGGGTATCAGCCCCAGCATTTT,CASSYSPGYQPQHF
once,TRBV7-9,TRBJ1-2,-,TGTGCCAGCAGTTTGACTGATTATGGCTACACCTTC,CASSLTDYGYTF
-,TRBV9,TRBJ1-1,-,TGTGCCAGCAGCGCAACAGGGAACACTGAAGCTTTCTTT,CASSATGNTEAFF
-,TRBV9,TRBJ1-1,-,TGTGCCAGCAATGAGGGCGGTTGGAACACTGAAGCTTTCTTT,CASNEGGWNTEAFF
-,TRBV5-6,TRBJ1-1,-,TGTGCCAGCAGCCCTGGGGAGGCAGCCACTGAAGCTTTCTTT,CASSPGEAATEAFF